The 11 T cell receptor beta chains below come from one sample, sequenced in a study of cytomegalovirus exposure and HLA in healthy donors. The PCR used 60 Vbeta and 13 Jbeta primers. Assay used: immunoSEQ multiplex PCR; TCRdb lists only in-frame clones, some missing. The sample lists 120,000 or so clones; 75% to 85% were seen once. The sequencing input was PBMCs. These receptors originate from a woman aged 45-59 years in good health and CMV-seropositive.

The V gene is TRBV18, the J gene TRBJ2-7; the match to TRBD2 covers 7 bases. Trimming removed 5 bases from V and 4 bases from J; junction bases left unmatched: 11. This CDR3 is 15 amino acids long. Germline V CDR1 and CDR2: KGHSH, LQKENI. The CDR3 reads CASSAGDGGVYEQYF. The CDR3 DNA reads as TGTGCCAGCTCAGCGGGGGACGGAGGGGTTTACGAGCAGTACTTC.

The CDR3: CATSGTVRMNTEAFF. Here the CDR3 DNA reads TGTGCCACCAGCGGTACGGTTAGAATGAACACTGAAGCTTTCTTT. The chain couples TRBV15 to TRBJ1-1, with unresolved D. The V gene's germline CDR1 is LNHNV and CDR2 YYDKDF (reference sequence). The CDR3 covers 15 residues. V was trimmed by 5 bases and J by 0 bases, leaving 13 bases between them.

J is TRBJ2-3 and V is TRBV4-2; D remains ambiguous. CDR1 is LGHNA and CDR2 is YNFKEQ in the germline V gene. Between the trimmed V and J ends, which lost 1 base and 4 bases, there was a span of 6 bases. The CDR3 consists of 13 residues. CDR3 bases: TGTGCCAGCAGCCAAGGAGCGTCAGATACGCAGTATTTT. This sequence encodes CASSQGASDTQYF.

The gene calls are TRBV7-2 and TRBJ1-2; TRBD1 might be the D (5 bases). Trimming cost V 2 bases and J 11 bases, with 18 bases left between them. From germline, CDR1 is SGHTA and CDR2 FQGNSA. The CDR3 has 14 residues. As DNA, the CDR3 is TGTGCCAGCAGCTTATATCAGGAGAGTCGGGGGTACACCTTC. The encoded protein is CASSLYQESRGYTF.

The chain combines TRBV5-5 with TRBJ2-2; 10 nucleotides align to TRBD2. V shed 1 base, J shed 7 bases, and the junction held 4 bases outside the gene matches. The CDR3 runs 15 residues. The V gene's germline CDR1 is SGHKS and CDR2 YYEKEE (reference sequence). The CDR3 DNA sequence: TGTGCCAGCAGCTTGCTAGCGGGAGTAAACGGGGAGCTGTTTTTT. It specifies CASSLLAGVNGELFF.

The chain links TRBV7-3 to TRBJ2-3; 8 positions match TRBD1. CDR3 length: 16 amino acids. Unmatched junction bases numbered 3, after V lost 1 base and J lost 0 bases. The germline CDR1 and CDR2 sequences are SGHTA and FQGTGA. For the CDR3, the DNA is TGTGCCAGCAGCTTAATGGACAGGGCTAGCACAGATACGCAGTATTTT. This codes for CASSLMDRASTDTQYF.

The V call is TRBV2, the J call TRBJ2-5; 8 bases match TRBD1. Germline lookup yields CDR1 SNHLY and CDR2 FYNNEI. The junction had 9 bases not matched to a gene; V was cut back by 4 bases and J by 5 bases. This CDR3 has 15 residues. The CDR3 DNA reads TGTGCCAGCAGTGTACGACAGGGGTTTAGGGAGACCCAGTACTTC. Translated, it gives CASSVRQGFRETQYF.

The rearrangement links TRBV25-1 to TRBJ1-2, with 7 bases aligning to TRBD1. This CDR3 spans 17 amino acids. Germline-derived CDR1 and CDR2 are MGHDK and SYGVNS. J gave up 1 base and V 1 base, and 9 bases lay outside the gene matches. The DNA for the CDR3 is TGTGCCAGCAGTGAATCCCAGCCGGGACAGTTTAACTATGGCTACACCTTC. Its translation: CASSESQPGQFNYGYTF.

A word on this clone: The sample contains more than one DNA sequence encoding this CDR3. The rearrangement uses TRBV7-9 and TRBJ1-3, with 8 bases identical to TRBD1. The CDR3 length is 14 residues. The V gene end was trimmed by 5 bases and the J gene end by 2 bases; junction bases not matched to a gene: 2. Germline CDR1 reads SEHNR; CDR2 reads FQNEAQ (reference sequence). The CDR3 region is CASSLDRAGNTIYF. For the CDR3, the DNA is TGTGCCAGCAGCCTGGACAGGGCTGGAAACACCATATATTTT.

This rearrangement joins TRBV27 to TRBJ2-1; 10 bases are a match to TRBD1. Trimming took 0 bases from V and 8 from J; bases not matched to a gene: 10. Per the germline V gene, CDR1 is MNHEY and CDR2 is SMNVEV (reference sequence). CDR3 length equals 17 residues. The chain's CDR3 is CASSLSQGGTGEDEQFF. The DNA for the CDR3 is TGTGCCAGCAGTTTATCGCAAGGCGGGACAGGGGAAGATGAGCAGTTCTTC.

This chain links TRBV6-5 with TRBJ1-3; 7 bases align to TRBD1. The ends lost 6 bases at V and 4 bases at J; junction bases unmatched: 9. The germline V gene has CDR1 MNHEY and CDR2 SVGAGI. CDR3 size: 15 residues. This CDR3 reads CASRQTGSSGNTIYF. CDR3 nucleotide sequence: TGTGCCAGCAGACAGACAGGGTCTTCCGGAAACACCATATATTTT.